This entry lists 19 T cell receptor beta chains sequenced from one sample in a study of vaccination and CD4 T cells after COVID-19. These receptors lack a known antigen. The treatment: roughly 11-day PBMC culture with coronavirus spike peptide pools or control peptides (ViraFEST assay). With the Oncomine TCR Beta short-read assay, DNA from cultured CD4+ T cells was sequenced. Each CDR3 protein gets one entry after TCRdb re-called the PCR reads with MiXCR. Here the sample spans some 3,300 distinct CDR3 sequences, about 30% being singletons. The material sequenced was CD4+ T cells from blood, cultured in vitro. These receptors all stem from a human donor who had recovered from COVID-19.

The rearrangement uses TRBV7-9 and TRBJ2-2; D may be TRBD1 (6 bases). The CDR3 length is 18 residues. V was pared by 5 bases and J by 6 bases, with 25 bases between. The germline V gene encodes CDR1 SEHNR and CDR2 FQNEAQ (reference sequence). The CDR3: CASSLPPGHRVGPGELFF. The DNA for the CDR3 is TGTGCCAGCAGCCTACCACCGGGACACAGGGTTGGGCCCGGGGAGCTGTTTTTT.

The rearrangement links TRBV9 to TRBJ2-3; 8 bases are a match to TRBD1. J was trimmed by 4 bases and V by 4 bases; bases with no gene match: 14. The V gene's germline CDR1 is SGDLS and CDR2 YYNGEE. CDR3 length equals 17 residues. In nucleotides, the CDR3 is TGTGCCAGCAGCAATTCAGGGGGCGAGGATTGGGCAGATACGCAGTATTTT. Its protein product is CASSNSGGEDWADTQYF.

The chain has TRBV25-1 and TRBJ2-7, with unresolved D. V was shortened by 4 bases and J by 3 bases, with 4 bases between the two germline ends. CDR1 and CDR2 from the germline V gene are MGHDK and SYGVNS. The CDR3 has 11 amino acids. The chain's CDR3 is CASSGYYEQYF. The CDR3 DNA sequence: TGTGCCAGCAGTGGGTACTACGAGCAGTACTTC.

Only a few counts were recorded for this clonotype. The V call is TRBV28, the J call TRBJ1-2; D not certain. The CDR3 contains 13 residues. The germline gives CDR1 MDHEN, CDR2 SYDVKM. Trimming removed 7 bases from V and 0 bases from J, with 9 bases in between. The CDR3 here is CASTDGTNYGYTF. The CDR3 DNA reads TGTGCCAGCACGGATGGAACTAACTATGGCTACACCTTC.

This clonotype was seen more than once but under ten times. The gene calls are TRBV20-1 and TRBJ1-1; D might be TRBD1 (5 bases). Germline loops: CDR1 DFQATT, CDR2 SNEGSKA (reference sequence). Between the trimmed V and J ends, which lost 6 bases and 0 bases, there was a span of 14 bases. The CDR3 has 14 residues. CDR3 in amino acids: CSANSGTVNTEAFF. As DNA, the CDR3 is TGCAGTGCCAACTCGGGGACCGTGAACACTGAAGCTTTCTTT.

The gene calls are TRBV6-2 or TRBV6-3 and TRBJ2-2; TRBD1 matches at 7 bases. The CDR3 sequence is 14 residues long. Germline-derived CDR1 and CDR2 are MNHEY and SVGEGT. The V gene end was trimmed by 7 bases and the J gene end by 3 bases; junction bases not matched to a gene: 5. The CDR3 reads CASIWGQYTGELFF. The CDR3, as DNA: TGTGCCAGCATTTGGGGACAGTACACCGGGGAGCTGTTTTTT.

The CDR3 loop is CASSLARPAGLAGRGTQYF. CDR3 coding DNA: TGTGCCAGCAGCTTAGCGCGCCCCGCCGGGCTAGCGGGGCGGGGGACCCAGTACTTC. This chain connects TRBV7-9 to TRBJ2-5; 9 nucleotides agree with TRBD2. J was trimmed by 7 bases and V by 0 bases; bases with no gene match: 18. The CDR3 is 19 residues long. Germline values: CDR1 SEHNR, CDR2 FQNEAQ (reference sequence).

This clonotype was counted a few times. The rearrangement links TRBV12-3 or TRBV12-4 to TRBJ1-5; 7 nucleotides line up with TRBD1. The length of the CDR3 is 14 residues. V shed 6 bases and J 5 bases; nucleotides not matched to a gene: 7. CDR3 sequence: CASSPQGGHQPQHF. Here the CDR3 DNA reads TGTGCCAGCAGCCCCCAAGGGGGCCATCAGCCCCAGCATTTT.

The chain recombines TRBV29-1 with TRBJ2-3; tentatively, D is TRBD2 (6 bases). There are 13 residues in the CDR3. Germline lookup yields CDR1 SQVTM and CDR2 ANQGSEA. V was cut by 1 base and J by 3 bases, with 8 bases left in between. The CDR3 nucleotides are TGCAGCGTTGAAGTTGGGGGGACAGATACGCAGTATTTT. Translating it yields CSVEVGGTDTQYF.

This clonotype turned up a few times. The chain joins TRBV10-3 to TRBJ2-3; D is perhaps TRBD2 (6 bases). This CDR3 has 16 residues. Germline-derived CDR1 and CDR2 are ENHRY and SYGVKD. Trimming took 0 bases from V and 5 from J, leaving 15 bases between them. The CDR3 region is CAISESYAGSGDTQYF. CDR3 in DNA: TGTGCCATCAGTGAGTCGTATGCGGGGTCGGGAGATACGCAGTATTTT.

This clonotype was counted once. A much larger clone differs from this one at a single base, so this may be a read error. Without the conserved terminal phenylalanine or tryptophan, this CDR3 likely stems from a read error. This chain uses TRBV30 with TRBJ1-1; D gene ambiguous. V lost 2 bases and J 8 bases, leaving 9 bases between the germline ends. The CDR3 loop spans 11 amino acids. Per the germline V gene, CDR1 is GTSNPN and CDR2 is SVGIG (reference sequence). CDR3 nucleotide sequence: TGTGCCTGGAGTCAACAGAGCGAAGCTTTCTCT. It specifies CAWSQQSEAFS.

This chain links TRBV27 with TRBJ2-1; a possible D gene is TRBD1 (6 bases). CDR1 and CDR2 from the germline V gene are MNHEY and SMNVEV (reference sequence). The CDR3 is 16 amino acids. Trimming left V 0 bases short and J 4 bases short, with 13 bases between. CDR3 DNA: TGTGCCAGCAGTTTATCTGTTGGGACACTATACAATGAGCAGTTCTTC. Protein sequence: CASSLSVGTLYNEQFF.

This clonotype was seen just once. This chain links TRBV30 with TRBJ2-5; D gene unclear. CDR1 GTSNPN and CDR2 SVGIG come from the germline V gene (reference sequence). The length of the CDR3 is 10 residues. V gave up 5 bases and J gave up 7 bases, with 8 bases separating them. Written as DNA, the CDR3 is TGTGCCTGGGGCGTAGGGACCCAGTACTTC. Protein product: CAWGVGTQYF.

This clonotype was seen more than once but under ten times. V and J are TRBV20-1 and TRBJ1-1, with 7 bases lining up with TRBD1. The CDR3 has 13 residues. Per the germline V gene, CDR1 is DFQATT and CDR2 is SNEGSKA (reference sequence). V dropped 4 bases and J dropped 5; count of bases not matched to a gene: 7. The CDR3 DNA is TGCAGTGCTACCAGGGGGATAGGAACTGAAGCTTTCTTT. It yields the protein CSATRGIGTEAFF.

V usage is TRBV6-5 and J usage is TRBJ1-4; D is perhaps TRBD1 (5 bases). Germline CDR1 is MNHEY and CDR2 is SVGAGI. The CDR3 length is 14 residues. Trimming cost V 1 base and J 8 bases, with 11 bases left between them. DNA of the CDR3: TGTGCCAGCAGTTACTATCCGGGGCGGGAAAAACTGTTTTTT. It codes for CASSYYPGREKLFF.

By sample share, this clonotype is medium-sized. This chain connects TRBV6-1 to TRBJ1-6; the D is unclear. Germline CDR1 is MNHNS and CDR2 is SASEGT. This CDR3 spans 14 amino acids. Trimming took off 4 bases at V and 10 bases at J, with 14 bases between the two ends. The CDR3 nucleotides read TGTGCCAGCAGTGCCCGATTAGCGGAATCACCCCTCCACTTT. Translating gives CASSARLAESPLHF.

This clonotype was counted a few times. CDR3 protein: CASSIGYNEQFF. CDR3 DNA sequence: TGTGCCAGTAGTATCGGCTACAATGAGCAGTTCTTC. V and J are TRBV19 and TRBJ2-1; no clear D. Germline CDR1 LNHDA, CDR2 SQIVND (reference sequence). The CDR3 contains 12 residues. V shed 3 bases and J shed 3 bases, with 3 bases lying between them.

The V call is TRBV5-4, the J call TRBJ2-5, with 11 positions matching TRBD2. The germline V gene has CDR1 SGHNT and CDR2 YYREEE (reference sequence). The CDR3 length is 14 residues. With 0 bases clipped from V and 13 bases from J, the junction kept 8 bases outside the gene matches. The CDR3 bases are TGTGCCAGCAGCTTGGAACTAGCGGGGGACCCTTGGTACTTC. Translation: CASSLELAGDPWYF.

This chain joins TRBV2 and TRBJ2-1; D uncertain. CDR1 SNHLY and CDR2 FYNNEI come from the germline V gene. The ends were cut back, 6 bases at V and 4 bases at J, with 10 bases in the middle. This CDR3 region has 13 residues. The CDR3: CASRSRIYNEQFF. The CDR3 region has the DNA TGTGCCAGCAGATCCCGGATTTACAATGAGCAGTTCTTC.